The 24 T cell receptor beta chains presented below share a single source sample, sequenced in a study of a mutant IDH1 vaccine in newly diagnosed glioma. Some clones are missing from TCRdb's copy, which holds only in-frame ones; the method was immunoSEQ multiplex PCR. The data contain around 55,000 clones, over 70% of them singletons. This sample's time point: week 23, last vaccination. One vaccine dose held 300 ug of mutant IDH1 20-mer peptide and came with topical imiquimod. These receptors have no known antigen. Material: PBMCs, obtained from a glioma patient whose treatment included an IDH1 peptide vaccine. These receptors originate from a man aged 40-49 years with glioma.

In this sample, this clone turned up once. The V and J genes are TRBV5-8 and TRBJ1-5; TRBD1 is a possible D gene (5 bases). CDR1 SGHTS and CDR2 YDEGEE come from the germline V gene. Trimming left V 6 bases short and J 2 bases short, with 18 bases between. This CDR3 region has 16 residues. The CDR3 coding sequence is TGTGCCAGCAAAGACCGGGACTTAGAGGGCAATCAGCCCCAGCATTTT. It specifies CASKDRDLEGNQPQHF. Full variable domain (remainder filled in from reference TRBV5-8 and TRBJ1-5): EAGVTQSPTHLIKTRGQQATLRCSPISGHTSVYWYQQALGLGLQFLLWYDEGEERNRGNFPPRFSGRQFPNYSSELNVNALELEDSALYLCASKDRDLEGNQPQHFGDGTRLSIL.

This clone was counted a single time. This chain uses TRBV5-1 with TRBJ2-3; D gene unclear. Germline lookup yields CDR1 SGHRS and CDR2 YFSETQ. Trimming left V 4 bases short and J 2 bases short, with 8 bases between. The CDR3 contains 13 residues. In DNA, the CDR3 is TGCGCCAGCAGCGTCTTAGACACAGATACGCAGTATTTT. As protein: CASSVLDTDTQYF.

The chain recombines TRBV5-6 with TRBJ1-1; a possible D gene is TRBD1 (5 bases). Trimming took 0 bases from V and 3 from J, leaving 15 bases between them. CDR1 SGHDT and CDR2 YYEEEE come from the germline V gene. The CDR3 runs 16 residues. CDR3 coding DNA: TGTGCCAGCAGCTTGGATGTCTCGGGGGTAGACACTGAAGCTTTCTTT. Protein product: CASSLDVSGVDTEAFF.

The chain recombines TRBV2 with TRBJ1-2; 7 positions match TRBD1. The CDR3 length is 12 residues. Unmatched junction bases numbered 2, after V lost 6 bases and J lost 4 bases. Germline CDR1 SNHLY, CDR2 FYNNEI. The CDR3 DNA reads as TGTGCCAGCAGAGGGACAGCCTATGGCTACACCTTC. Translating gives CASRGTAYGYTF.

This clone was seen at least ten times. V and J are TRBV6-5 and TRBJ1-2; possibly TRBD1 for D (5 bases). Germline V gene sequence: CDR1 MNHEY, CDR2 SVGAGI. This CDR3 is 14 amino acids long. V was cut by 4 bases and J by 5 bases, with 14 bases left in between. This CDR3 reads CASSSEGRGYGYTF. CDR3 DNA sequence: TGTGCCAGCAGTTCCGAGGGGCGGGGGTATGGCTACACCTTC.

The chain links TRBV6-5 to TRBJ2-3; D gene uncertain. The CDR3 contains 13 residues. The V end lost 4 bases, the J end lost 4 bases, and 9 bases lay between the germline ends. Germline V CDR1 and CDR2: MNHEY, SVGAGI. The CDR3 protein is CASSSIGPDTQYF. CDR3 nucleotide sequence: TGTGCCAGCAGTTCAATCGGGCCAGATACGCAGTATTTT.

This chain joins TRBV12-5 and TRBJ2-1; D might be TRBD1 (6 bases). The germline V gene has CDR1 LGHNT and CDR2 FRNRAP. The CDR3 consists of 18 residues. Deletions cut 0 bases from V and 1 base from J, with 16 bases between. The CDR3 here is CASGLVIGGAGSYNEQFF. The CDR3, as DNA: TGTGCTAGTGGTTTGGTGATTGGGGGCGCAGGTTCCTACAATGAGCAGTTCTTC.

The CDR3 nucleotides are TGTGCCAGCAGACTAGAAAGGGGCCCGGAGACCCAGTACTTC. It translates to CASRLERGPETQYF. This chain links TRBV2 with TRBJ2-5; D is tentatively TRBD1 or TRBD2 (5 bases each). In germline, CDR1 is SNHLY, CDR2 FYNNEI. V lost 6 bases to trimming and J lost 5 bases, with 16 bases between them. The CDR3 extends over 14 amino acids. The full variable domain, with the rest looked up from reference TRBV2 and TRBJ2-5, is EPEVTQTPSHQVTQMGQEVILRCVPISNHLYFYWYRQILGQKVEFLVSFYNNEISEKSEIFDDQFSVERPDGSNFTLKIRSTKLEDSAMYFCASRLERGPETQYFGPGTRLLVL.

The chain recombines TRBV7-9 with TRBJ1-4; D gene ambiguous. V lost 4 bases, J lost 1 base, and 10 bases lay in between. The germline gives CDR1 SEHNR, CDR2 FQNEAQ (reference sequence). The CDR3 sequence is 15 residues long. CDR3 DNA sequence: TGTGCCAGCAGCTCAGGACCCATAACTAATGAAAAACTGTTTTTT. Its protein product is CASSSGPITNEKLFF.

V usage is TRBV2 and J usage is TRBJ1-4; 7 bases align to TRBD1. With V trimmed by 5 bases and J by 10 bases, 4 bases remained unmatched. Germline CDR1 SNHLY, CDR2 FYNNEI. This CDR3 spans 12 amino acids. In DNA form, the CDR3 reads TGTGCCAGCAGTACGGGACAGCCAAAACTGTTTTTT. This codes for CASSTGQPKLFF.

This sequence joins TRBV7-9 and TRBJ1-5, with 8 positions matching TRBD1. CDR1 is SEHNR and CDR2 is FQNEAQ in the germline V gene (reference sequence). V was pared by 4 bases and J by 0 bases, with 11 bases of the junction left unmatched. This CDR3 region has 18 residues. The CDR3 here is CASSSGQGGLYSNQPQHF. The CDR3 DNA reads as TGTGCCAGCAGCTCCGGACAGGGTGGGCTATATAGCAATCAGCCCCAGCATTTT.

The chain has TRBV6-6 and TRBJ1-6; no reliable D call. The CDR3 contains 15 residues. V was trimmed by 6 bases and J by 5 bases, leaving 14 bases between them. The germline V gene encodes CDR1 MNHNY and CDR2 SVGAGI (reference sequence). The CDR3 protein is CASSRTRTDNSPLHF. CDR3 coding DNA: TGTGCCAGCAGCCGAACTAGGACGGATAATTCACCCCTCCACTTT.

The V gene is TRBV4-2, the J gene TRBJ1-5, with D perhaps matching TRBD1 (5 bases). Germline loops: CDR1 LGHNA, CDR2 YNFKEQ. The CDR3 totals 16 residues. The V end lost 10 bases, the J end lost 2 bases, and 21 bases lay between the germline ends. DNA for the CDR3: TGTGCCACCAAGTCGGCAGAGGGACTGGGCAATCAGCCCCAGCATTTT. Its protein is CATKSAEGLGNQPQHF.

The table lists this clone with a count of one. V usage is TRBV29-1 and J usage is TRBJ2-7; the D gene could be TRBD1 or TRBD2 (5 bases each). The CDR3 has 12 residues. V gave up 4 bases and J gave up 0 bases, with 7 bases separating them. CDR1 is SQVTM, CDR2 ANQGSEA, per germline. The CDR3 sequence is CSVVGGSYEQYF. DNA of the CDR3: TGCAGCGTTGTTGGGGGCTCCTACGAGCAGTACTTC.

In DNA, the CDR3 is TGCGCCAGCAGCGACCGGGACAGGGGTACCGGGGAGCTGTTTTTT. It translates to CASSDRDRGTGELFF. The V and J genes are TRBV4-1 and TRBJ2-2; 10 nucleotides match TRBD1. The trim removed 5 bases at V and 5 bases at J, leaving 5 bases unmatched. The CDR3 extends over 15 amino acids. Germline V CDR1 and CDR2: MGHRA, YSYEKL.

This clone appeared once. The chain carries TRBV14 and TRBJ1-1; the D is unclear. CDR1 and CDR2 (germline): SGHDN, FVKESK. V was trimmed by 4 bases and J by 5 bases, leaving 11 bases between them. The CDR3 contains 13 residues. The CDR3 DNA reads TGTGCCAGCAGCCCGCGTGCGGGAACTGAAGCTTTCTTT. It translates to CASSPRAGTEAFF. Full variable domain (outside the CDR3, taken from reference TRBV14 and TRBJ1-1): EAGVTQFPSHSVIEKGQTVTLRCDPISGHDNLYWYRRVMGKEIKFLLHFVKESKQDESGMPNNRFLAERTGGTYSTLKVQPAELEDSGVYFCASSPRAGTEAFFGQGTRLTVV.

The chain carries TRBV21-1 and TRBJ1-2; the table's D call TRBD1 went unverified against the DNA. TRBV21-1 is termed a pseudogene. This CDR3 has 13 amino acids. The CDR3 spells CASSDRAHYGYTF. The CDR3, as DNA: TGTGCCAGCAGTGACAGGGCGCACTATGGCTACACCTTC.

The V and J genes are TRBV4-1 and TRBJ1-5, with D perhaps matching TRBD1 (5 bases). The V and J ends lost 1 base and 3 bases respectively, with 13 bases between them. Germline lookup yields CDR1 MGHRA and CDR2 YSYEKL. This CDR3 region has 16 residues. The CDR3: CASSQVKGRNNQPQHF. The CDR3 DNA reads TGCGCCAGCAGCCAAGTAAAGGGGCGGAACAATCAGCCCCAGCATTTT.

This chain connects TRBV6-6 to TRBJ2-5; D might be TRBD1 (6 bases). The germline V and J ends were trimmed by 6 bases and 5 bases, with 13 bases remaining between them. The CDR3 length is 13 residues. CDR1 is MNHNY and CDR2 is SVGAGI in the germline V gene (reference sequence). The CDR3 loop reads CASRRDIRETQYF. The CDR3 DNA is TGTGCCAGCAGGAGGGACATCAGGGAGACCCAGTACTTC.

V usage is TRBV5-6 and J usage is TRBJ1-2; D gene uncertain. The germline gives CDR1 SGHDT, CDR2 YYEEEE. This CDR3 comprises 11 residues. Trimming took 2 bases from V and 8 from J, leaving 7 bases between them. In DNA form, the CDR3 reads TGTGCCAGCAGCTTAGGGTTCGGCTACACCTTC. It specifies CASSLGFGYTF.

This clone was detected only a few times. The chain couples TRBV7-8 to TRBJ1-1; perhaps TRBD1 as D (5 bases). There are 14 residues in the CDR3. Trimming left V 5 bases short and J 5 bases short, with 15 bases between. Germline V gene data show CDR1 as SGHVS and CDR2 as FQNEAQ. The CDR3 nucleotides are TGTGCCAGCAGCGGAACAGGCGGGGGAACTGAAGCTTTCTTT. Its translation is CASSGTGGGTEAFF. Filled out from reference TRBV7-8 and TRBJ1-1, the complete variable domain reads GAGVSQSPRYKVAKRGQDVALRCDPISGHVSLFWYQQALGQGPEFLTYFQNEAQLDKSGLPSDRFFAERPEGSVSTLKIQRTQQEDSAVYLCASSGTGGGTEAFFGQGTRLTVV.

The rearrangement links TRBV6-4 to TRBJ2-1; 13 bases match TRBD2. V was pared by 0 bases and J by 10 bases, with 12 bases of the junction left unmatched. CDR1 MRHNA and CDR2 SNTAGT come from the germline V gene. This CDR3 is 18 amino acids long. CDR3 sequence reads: CASSDSTEGTSGVGEQFF. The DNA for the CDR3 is TGTGCCAGCAGTGACTCAACCGAAGGGACTAGCGGGGTGGGGGAGCAGTTCTTC.

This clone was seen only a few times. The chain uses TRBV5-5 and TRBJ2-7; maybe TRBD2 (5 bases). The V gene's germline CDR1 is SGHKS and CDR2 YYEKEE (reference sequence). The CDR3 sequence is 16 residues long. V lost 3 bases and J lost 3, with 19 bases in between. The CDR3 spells CASSSTQRQANYEQYF. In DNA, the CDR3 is TGTGCCAGCAGCTCCACCCAGCGGCAGGCGAACTACGAGCAGTACTTC. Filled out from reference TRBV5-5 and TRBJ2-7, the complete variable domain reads DAGVTQSPTHLIKTRGQQVTLRCSPISGHKSVSWYQQVLGQGPQFIFQYYEKEERGRGNFPDRFSARQFPNYSSELNVNALLLGDSALYLCASSSTQRQANYEQYFGPGTRLTVT.

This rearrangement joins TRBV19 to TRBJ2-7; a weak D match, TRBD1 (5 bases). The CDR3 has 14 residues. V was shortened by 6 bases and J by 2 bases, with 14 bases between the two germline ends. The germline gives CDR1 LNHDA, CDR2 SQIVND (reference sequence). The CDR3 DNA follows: TGTGCCAGTAGCCGCCTCGACAGTCCCTACGAGCAGTACTTC. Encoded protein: CASSRLDSPYEQYF.